This record looks at one T cell receptor (beta chain) sequence and its context. The V and J ends lost 5 bases and 2 bases respectively, with 11 bases between them. CDR3 length equals 14 residues. Germline values: CDR1 SGHRS, CDR2 YFSETQ. The sample comes from a study of blood T cell repertoires in COVID-19. Study in general: The United States, Italy and Spain supplied acute and convalescent COVID-19 samples. In each case, the material was cDNA or gDNA derived from T cells, B-cell-depleted T cells, or PBMCs.

Source study methods: Nucleated cell number was recorded as an estimate derived from reference gene primer amplification. Some clones are missing from TCRdb's copy, which holds only in-frame ones; the method was immunoSEQ multiplex PCR. That table is the source of V, J and clone size, and D and trimming were worked out from the DNA. The repertoire holds about 120,000 clones, roughly 80% seen once, with over 6.5% in the top ten. What was sequenced was peripheral blood. The TCR comes from a human donor in a cohort sampled during active COVID-19. The rearrangement links TRBV5-1 to TRBJ1-5; D may be TRBD1 (5 bases). CDR3 coding DNA: TGCGCCAGCAGTTCGGGGGACGGCAATCAGCCCCAGCATTTT. Protein product: CASSSGDGNQPQHF.